What follows are 25 T cell receptor beta chains derived from one specimen sequenced in a study of blood T cell repertoires in COVID-19. Only in-frame clones appear in the TCRdb table, and some are missing; sequencing was by immunoSEQ multiplex PCR. The sample includes approximately 300,000 clones, 90% of them seen just once. The material sequenced was PBMCs or T cells enriched from blood (not recorded which). The receptors stem from a woman aged 25 to 39 who had been exposed to COVID-19.

This chain joins TRBV4-3 and TRBJ2-7; TRBD2 matches at 8 bases. This CDR3 has 16 amino acids. Trimming cost V 0 bases and J 2 bases; bases outside gene matches: 6. The germline CDR1 and CDR2 sequences are LGHNA and YSLEER. CDR3 DNA sequence: TGCGCCAGCAGCCAAGAAACGCGCGGGGGGACCTACGAGCAGTACTTC. Encoded protein: CASSQETRGGTYEQYF.

The gene calls are TRBV11-3 and TRBJ2-7; 8 nucleotides line up with TRBD1. Germline trimming cut 1 base from V and 4 bases from J; bases unmatched to any gene: 0. The CDR3 totals 13 residues. Germline lookup yields CDR1 SGHNT and CDR2 YENEEA. CDR3 coding DNA: TGTGCCAGCAGCTTAGGGACAGGGTACGAGCAGTACTTC. It is translated as CASSLGTGYEQYF. Filled out from reference TRBV11-3 and TRBJ2-7, the complete variable domain reads EAGVVQSPRYKIIEKKQPVAFWCNPISGHNTLYWYLQNLGQGPELLIRYENEEAVDDSQLPKDRFSAERLKGVDSTLKIQPAELGDSAVYLCASSLGTGYEQYFGPGTRLTVT.

The chain uses TRBV19 and TRBJ1-1, with 9 bases matching TRBD1. V shed 7 bases, J shed 6 bases, and the junction held 3 bases outside the gene matches. CDR3 length: 12 residues. The germline V gene has CDR1 LNHDA and CDR2 SQIVND (reference sequence). CDR3 sequence: CASTQGAPEAFF. CDR3 nucleotides: TGTGCCAGTACACAGGGGGCCCCTGAAGCTTTCTTT. Based on the CDR3 plus reference TRBV19 and TRBJ1-1, the full variable domain is DGGITQSPKYLFRKEGQNVTLSCEQNLNHDAMYWYRQDPGQGLRLIYYSQIVNDFQKGDIAEGYSVSREKKESFPLTVTSAQKNPTAFYLCASTQGAPEAFFGQGTRLTVV.

This clone has only one observation. The genes are TRBV4-1 and TRBJ1-4, with TRBD1 matching over 7 bases. The length of the CDR3 is 14 residues. Looked up from germline, CDR1 is MGHRA and CDR2 is YSYEKL. The V and J ends lost 2 bases and 8 bases, in that order; junction bases with no gene match: 5. The CDR3 protein is CASSQRQGGEKLFF. DNA of the CDR3: TGCGCCAGCAGCCAAAGACAGGGCGGAGAAAAACTGTTTTTT.

This clone was found once. The gene calls are TRBV7-9 and TRBJ1-5, with D maybe TRBD1 (5 bases). Trimming cost V 3 bases and J 5 bases, with 17 bases left between them. Per germline, CDR1 SEHNR and CDR2 FQNEAQ (reference sequence). CDR3 length: 16 amino acids. Written as DNA, the CDR3 is TGTGCCAGCAGCTTGGGGGGTACCTACAGTTATCAGCCCCAGCATTTT. This gives the protein CASSLGGTYSYQPQHF.

This chain uses TRBV24-1 with TRBJ1-2, with TRBD1 matching 8 bases. The V and J ends lost 3 bases and 2 bases, in that order; junction bases with no gene match: 4. The CDR3 totals 15 residues. Per the germline V gene, CDR1 is KGHDR and CDR2 is SFDVKD. CDR3 sequence reads: CATSDPGGANYGYTF. The CDR3 DNA reads as TGTGCCACCAGTGATCCAGGGGGCGCGAACTATGGCTACACCTTC.

This rearrangement joins TRBV7-9 to TRBJ1-2; the match to TRBD1 covers 7 bases. Germline lookup yields CDR1 SEHNR and CDR2 FQNEAQ (reference sequence). Trimming cost V 4 bases and J 4 bases; bases outside gene matches: 3. The CDR3 has 13 amino acids. The CDR3 coding sequence is TGTGCCAGCAGCTCGACAGGGACCTATGGCTACACCTTC. This translates into CASSSTGTYGYTF.

As to this clone: The same CDR3 arises from other DNA sequences in this sample as well. This chain joins TRBV6-5 and TRBJ2-5; 11 bases map to TRBD2. Trimming removed 4 bases from V and 2 bases from J; junction bases left unmatched: 0. The CDR3 has 14 residues. Looked up from germline, CDR1 is MNHEY and CDR2 is SVGAGI. The CDR3 DNA reads as TGTGCCAGCAGTTGGACTAGCGGGCAAGAGACCCAGTACTTC. It yields the protein CASSWTSGQETQYF.

The chain has TRBV6-5 and TRBJ1-4; D is uncertain. The CDR3 loop spans 11 amino acids. CDR1 MNHEY and CDR2 SVGAGI come from the germline V gene. Deletions cut 10 bases from V and 8 bases from J, with 11 bases between. For the CDR3, the DNA is TGTGCCACTCGGAGAGGAGAAAAACTGTTTTTT. Its translation: CATRRGEKLFF.

This clone was found once. The V gene is TRBV6-5, the J gene TRBJ2-3; TRBD2 aligns across 7 bases. Germline V lookup: CDR1 MNHEY, CDR2 SVGAGI. There are 15 residues in the CDR3. Unmatched junction bases numbered 12, after V lost 6 bases and J lost 6 bases. The DNA for the CDR3 is TGTGCCAGCAGGACCATGGGCGGGGGATTGGATACGCAGTATTTT. Translation gives CASRTMGGGLDTQYF.

The V gene is TRBV11-2, the J gene TRBJ2-1; D remains unclear. The V gene lost 4 bases and the J gene lost 5 bases, with 6 bases spanning the gap. The CDR3 length is 12 residues. Germline CDR1 SGHAT, CDR2 FQNNGV. The chain's CDR3 is CASSSNDNEQFF. DNA of the CDR3: TGTGCCAGCAGCTCCAATGACAATGAGCAGTTCTTC.

This chain uses TRBV30 with TRBJ1-2; no definite D call. Trimming pared 4 bases from V and 6 bases from J, leaving 15 bases between. The CDR3 is 13 amino acids. Germline V gene sequence: CDR1 GTSNPN, CDR2 SVGIG (reference sequence). The CDR3 loop reads CAWNSIGRDGYTF. The DNA of the CDR3 is TGTGCCTGGAACTCGATAGGGCGGGATGGCTACACCTTC.

The J gene is TRBJ2-5, the V gene TRBV5-1, with 7 bases identical to TRBD2. After removal of 0 bases from V and 0 bases from J, the junction contained 14 bases not matched to a gene. Germline CDR1 is SGHRS and CDR2 is YFSETQ. This CDR3 contains 19 residues. The CDR3 DNA is TGCGCCAGCAGCTTGGACGGCGGGGGACGTCGAAGGTACCAAGAGACCCAGTACTTC. Its translation is CASSLDGGGRRRYQETQYF.

The gene calls are TRBV5-1 and TRBJ1-1, with 9 nucleotides matching TRBD1. The germline gives CDR1 SGHRS, CDR2 YFSETQ. The V and J ends lost 4 bases and 6 bases, in that order; junction bases with no gene match: 7. This CDR3 is 14 amino acids long. The CDR3 loop is CASSPTTGGSEAFF. The CDR3 bases are TGCGCCAGCAGCCCAACAACAGGGGGCTCTGAAGCTTTCTTT.

The V and J genes are TRBV12-3 or TRBV12-4 and TRBJ1-1; D is ambiguous. CDR3 length: 13 residues. The V gene lost 8 bases and the J gene lost 5 bases, with 15 bases spanning the gap. In DNA form, the CDR3 reads TGTGCCAGCGGGTACCGGGCGGGGACTGAAGCTTTCTTT. Translated: CASGYRAGTEAFF.

This clone has only one observation. J is TRBJ1-4 and V is TRBV7-2; D not resolved. The length of the CDR3 is 13 residues. Germline loops: CDR1 SGHTA, CDR2 FQGNSA. V dropped 4 bases and J dropped 8 bases, with 11 bases sitting between them. CDR3 coding DNA: TGTGCCAGCAGCTGGAAGCGCGGCGAAAAACTGTTTTTT. Its protein is CASSWKRGEKLFF.

V and J are TRBV10-1 and TRBJ1-3, with 9 positions matching TRBD1. The CDR3 totals 18 residues. With 0 bases clipped from V and 5 bases from J, the junction kept 11 bases outside the gene matches. The germline gives CDR1 WNHNN, CDR2 SYGVQD (reference sequence). CDR3 coding DNA: TGCGCCAGCAGTGAGTCCCACCGGACAGGGGCTGAAAGAAACACCATATATTTT. It yields the protein CASSESHRTGAERNTIYF.

The CDR3 DNA reads as TGTGCCTGGAGTCGCGAATCTGAAGCTTTCTTT. Protein product: CAWSRESEAFF. The chain employs TRBV30 and TRBJ1-1; D is unresolved. Germline values: CDR1 GTSNPN, CDR2 SVGIG (reference sequence). This CDR3 is built from 11 residues. The V end was cut by 2 bases, the J end by 6 bases, with 7 bases between. Supplemented by reference TRBV30 and TRBJ1-1, the full variable domain reads SQTIHQWPATLVQPVGSPLSLECTVEGTSNPNLYWYRQAAGRGLQLLFYSVGIGQISSEVPQNLSASRPQDRQFILSSKKLLLSDSGFYLCAWSRESEAFFGQGTRLTVV.

J is TRBJ2-2 and V is TRBV5-1; TRBD1 matches at 7 bases. The CDR3 consists of 15 residues. Germline lookup yields CDR1 SGHRS and CDR2 YFSETQ. J lost 1 base, V lost 6 bases, and 6 bases had no gene match. The CDR3 loop reads CASTPGQMNTGELFF. In DNA form, the CDR3 reads TGCGCCAGCACTCCGGGACAGATGAACACCGGGGAGCTGTTTTTT.

The gene calls are TRBV18 and TRBJ1-3, with 7 positions matching TRBD1. Per germline, CDR1 KGHSH and CDR2 LQKENI. V shed 2 bases and J 1 base; nucleotides not matched to a gene: 5. CDR3 length: 16 residues. This chain's CDR3 is CASSPRGRFSGNTIYF. In DNA form, the CDR3 reads TGTGCCAGCTCACCAAGGGGGCGTTTTTCTGGAAACACCATATATTTT. The complete variable domain, with remaining parts taken from reference TRBV18 and TRBJ1-3, reads NAGVMQNPRHLVRRRGQEARLRCSPMKGHSHVYWYRQLPEEGLKFMVYLQKENIIDESGMPKERFSAEFPKEGPSILRIQQVVRGDSAAYFCASSPRGRFSGNTIYFGEGSWLTVV.

The V gene is TRBV6-5, the J gene TRBJ2-5, with 12 bases matching TRBD1. This CDR3 contains 14 residues. The V segment lost 6 bases and the J segment 4 bases; nucleotides outside the gene matches: 3. Per the germline V gene, CDR1 is MNHEY and CDR2 is SVGAGI. The CDR3 DNA reads TGTGCCAGCAGGGGGACAGGGGGCAGAGAGACCCAGTACTTC. Translating it yields CASRGTGGRETQYF.

The chain joins TRBV19 to TRBJ2-7; 11 nucleotides match TRBD2. Germline loops: CDR1 LNHDA, CDR2 SQIVND (reference sequence). The CDR3 is 15 residues long. V shed 5 bases, J shed 2 bases, and the junction held 5 bases outside the gene matches. The CDR3 coding sequence is TGTGCCAGTAGTCCCGGGACTAGCGGCCCCTACGAGCAGTACTTC. Translating gives CASSPGTSGPYEQYF. Looking up the rest from reference TRBV19 and TRBJ2-7 gives the full variable domain: DGGITQSPKYLFRKEGQNVTLSCEQNLNHDAMYWYRQDPGQGLRLIYYSQIVNDFQKGDIAEGYSVSREKKESFPLTVTSAQKNPTAFYLCASSPGTSGPYEQYFGPGTRLTVT.

This clone has only a few counts. At the DNA level, this CDR3 is encoded by other sequences in the same sample as well. This rearrangement joins TRBV12-3 or TRBV12-4 to TRBJ1-6; the D is unclear. The V end lost 6 bases, the J end lost 3 bases, and 6 bases lay between the germline ends. The CDR3 length is 13 residues. CDR3 DNA: TGTGCCAGCAGAGGACTCTATAATTCACCCCTCCACTTT. As protein: CASRGLYNSPLHF.

The CDR3 bases are TGCGCCAGCAGCCAAGGGCCAGGGAACGAGCAGTACTTC. Translating it yields CASSQGPGNEQYF. This chain uses TRBV4-1 with TRBJ2-7, with a weak D call TRBD1 (5 bases). Per the germline V gene, CDR1 is MGHRA and CDR2 is YSYEKL. Trimming stripped 1 base from V and 5 bases from J, with 9 bases between. The CDR3 is made up of 13 amino acids.

This sequence joins TRBV15 and TRBJ2-7; TRBD1 agrees at 9 bases. The CDR3 loop spans 15 amino acids. Germline CDR1 LNHNV, CDR2 YYDKDF (reference sequence). V was clipped by 1 base and J by 5 bases; unmatched bases: 6. This CDR3 is CATSRAGTGFDEQYF. In nucleotides, the CDR3 is TGTGCCACCAGCAGAGCGGGGACAGGGTTCGACGAGCAGTACTTC.